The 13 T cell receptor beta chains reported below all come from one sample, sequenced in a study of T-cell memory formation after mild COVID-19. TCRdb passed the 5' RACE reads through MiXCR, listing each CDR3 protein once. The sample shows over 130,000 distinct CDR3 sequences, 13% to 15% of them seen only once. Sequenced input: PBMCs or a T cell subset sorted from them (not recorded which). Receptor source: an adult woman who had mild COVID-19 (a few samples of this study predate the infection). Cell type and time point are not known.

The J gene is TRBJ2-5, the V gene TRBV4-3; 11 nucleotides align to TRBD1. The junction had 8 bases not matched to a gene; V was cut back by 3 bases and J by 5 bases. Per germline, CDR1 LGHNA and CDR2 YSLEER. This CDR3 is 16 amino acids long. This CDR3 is CASSHKDRGPWETQYF. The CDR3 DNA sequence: TGCGCCAGCAGCCACAAGGACAGGGGGCCTTGGGAGACCCAGTACTTC.

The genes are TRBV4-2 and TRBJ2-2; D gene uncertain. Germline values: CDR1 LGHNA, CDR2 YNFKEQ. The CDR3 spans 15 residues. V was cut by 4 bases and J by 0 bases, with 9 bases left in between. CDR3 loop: CASSPFLSNTGELFF. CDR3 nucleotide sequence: TGTGCCAGCAGCCCATTTCTGTCGAACACCGGGGAGCTGTTTTTT.

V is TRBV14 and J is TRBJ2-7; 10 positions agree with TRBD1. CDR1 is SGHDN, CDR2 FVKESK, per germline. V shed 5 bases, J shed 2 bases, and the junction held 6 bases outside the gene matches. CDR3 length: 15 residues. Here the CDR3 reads CASSSRTGGTYEQYF. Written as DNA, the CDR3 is TGTGCCAGCAGCTCCCGGACAGGGGGTACCTACGAGCAGTACTTC. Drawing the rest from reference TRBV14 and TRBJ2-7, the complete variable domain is EAGVTQFPSHSVIEKGQTVTLRCDPISGHDNLYWYRRVMGKEIKFLLHFVKESKQDESGMPNNRFLAERTGGTYSTLKVQPAELEDSGVYFCASSSRTGGTYEQYFGPGTRLTVT.

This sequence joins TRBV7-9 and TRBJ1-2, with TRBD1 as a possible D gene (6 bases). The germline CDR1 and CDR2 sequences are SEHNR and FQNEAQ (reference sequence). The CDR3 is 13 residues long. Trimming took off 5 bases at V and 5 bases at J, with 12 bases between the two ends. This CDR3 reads CASSPTGSYGYTF. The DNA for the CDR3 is TGTGCCAGCAGCCCCACAGGGTCGTATGGCTACACCTTC.

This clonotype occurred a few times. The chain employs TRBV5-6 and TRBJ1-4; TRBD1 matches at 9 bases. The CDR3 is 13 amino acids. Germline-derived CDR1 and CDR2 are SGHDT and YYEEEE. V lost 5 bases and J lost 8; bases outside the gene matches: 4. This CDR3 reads CASRGQGREKLFF. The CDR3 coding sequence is TGTGCCAGCAGGGGACAGGGCAGGGAAAAACTGTTTTTT.

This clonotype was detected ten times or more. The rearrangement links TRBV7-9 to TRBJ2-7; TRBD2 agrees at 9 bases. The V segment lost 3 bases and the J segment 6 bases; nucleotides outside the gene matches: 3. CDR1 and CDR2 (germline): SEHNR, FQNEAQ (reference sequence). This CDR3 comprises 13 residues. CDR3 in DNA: TGTGCCAGCAGCTTGAATAGCGGGGGCGAGCAGTACTTC. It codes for CASSLNSGGEQYF.

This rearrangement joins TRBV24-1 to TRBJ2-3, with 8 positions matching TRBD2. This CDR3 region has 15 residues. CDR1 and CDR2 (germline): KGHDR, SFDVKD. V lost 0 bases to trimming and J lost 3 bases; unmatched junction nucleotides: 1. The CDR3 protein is CATSDLERETDTQYF. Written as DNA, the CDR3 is TGTGCCACCAGTGATTTGGAGCGGGAGACAGATACGCAGTATTTT.

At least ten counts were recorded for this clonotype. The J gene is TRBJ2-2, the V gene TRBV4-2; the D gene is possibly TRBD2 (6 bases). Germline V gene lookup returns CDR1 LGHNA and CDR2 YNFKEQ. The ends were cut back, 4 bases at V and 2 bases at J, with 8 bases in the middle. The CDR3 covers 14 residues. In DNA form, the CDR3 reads TGTGCCAGCAGCCTCGGGACTAACACCGGGGAGCTGTTTTTT. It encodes CASSLGTNTGELFF.

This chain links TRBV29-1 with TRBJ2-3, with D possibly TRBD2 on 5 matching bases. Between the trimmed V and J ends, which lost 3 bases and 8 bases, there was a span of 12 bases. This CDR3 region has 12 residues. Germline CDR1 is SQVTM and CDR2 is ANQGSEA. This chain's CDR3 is CSVEDLGSTQYF. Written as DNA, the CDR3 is TGCAGCGTTGAGGACCTAGGGAGTACGCAGTATTTT.

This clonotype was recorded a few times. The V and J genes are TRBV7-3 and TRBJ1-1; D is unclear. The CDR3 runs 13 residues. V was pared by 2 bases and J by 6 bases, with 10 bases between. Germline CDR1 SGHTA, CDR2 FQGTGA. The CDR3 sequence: CASSLLPAAEAFF. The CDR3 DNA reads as TGTGCCAGCAGCTTACTCCCAGCCGCTGAAGCTTTCTTT.

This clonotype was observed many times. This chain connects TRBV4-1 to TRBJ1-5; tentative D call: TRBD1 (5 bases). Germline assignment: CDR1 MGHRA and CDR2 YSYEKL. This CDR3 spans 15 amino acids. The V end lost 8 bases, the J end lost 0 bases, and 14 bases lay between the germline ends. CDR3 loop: CASGLQGYSNQPQHF. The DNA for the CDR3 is TGCGCCAGCGGCCTTCAGGGATATAGCAATCAGCCCCAGCATTTT.

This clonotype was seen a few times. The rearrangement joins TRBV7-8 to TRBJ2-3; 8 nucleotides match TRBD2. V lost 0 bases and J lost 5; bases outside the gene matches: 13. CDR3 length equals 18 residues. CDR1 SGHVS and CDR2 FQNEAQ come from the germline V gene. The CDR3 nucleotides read TGTGCCAGCAGCTTAGCGCTCGGTAGCGGGGTAGTAGAAGATACGCAGTATTTT. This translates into CASSLALGSGVVEDTQYF. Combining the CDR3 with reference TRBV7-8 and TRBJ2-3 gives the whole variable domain GAGVSQSPRYKVAKRGQDVALRCDPISGHVSLFWYQQALGQGPEFLTYFQNEAQLDKSGLPSDRFFAERPEGSVSTLKIQRTQQEDSAVYLCASSLALGSGVVEDTQYFGPGTRLTVL.

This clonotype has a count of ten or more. The CDR3 nucleotides are TGTGCCAGCAGCTCGGACCCTAACACTGAAGCTTTCTTT. Protein: CASSSDPNTEAFF. V usage is TRBV7-3 and J usage is TRBJ1-1; D is ambiguous. Germline V gene sequence: CDR1 SGHTA, CDR2 FQGTGA. The CDR3 covers 13 residues. Trimming shortened V by 4 bases and J by 2 bases, and 8 bases separated the two germline ends.